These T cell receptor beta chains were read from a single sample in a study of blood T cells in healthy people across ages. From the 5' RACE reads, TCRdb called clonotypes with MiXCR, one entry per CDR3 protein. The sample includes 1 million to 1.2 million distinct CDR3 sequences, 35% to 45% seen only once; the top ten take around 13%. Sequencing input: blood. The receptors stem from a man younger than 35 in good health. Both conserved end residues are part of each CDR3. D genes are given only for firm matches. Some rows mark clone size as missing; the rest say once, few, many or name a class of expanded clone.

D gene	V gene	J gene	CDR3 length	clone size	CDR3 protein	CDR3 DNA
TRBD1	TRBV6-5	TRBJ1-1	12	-	CASGQGQAEAFF	TGTGCCTCCGGACAGGGCCAGGCTGAAGCTTTCTTT
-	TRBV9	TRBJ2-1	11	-	CASSPGVGQFF	TGTGCCAGCAGCCCAGGCGTTGGGCAGTTCTTC
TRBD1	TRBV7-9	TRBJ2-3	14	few	CASGMDRGTDTQYF	TGTGCCAGCGGCATGGACAGGGGCACAGATACGCAGTATTTT
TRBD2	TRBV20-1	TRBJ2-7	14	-	CSARGERGTYEQYF	TGCAGTGCTAGAGGGGAGCGGGGCACCTACGAGCAGTACTTC
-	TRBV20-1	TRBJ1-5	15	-	CSAREKTRLSQPQHF	TGCAGTGCTAGAGAGAAAACAAGGTTGAGTCAGCCCCAGCATTTT
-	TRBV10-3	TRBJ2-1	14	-	CAIGDVSPYNEQFF	TGTGCCATCGGGGACGTCAGCCCCTACAATGAGCAGTTCTTC
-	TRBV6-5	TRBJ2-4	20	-	CASSYRQKFVEKGAKNIQYF	TGTGCCAGCAGTTATCGCCAGAAATTCGTCGAAAAGGGGGCCAAAAACATTCAGTACTTC
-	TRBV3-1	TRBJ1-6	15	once	CASSQEGFNNSPLHF	TGTGCCAGCAGCCAAGAAGGTTTTAATAATTCACCCCTCCACTTT
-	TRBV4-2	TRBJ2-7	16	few	CASSQDQGGHSYEQYF	TGTGCCAGCAGCCAAGATCAGGGGGGGCATTCCTACGAGCAGTACTTC
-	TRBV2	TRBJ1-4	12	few	CASRGEREKLFF	TGTGCCAGTAGGGGGGAGCGTGAAAAACTGTTTTTT
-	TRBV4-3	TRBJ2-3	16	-	CASSQGSTPSTDAQYF	TGCGCCAGCAGCCAAGGGTCAACCCCGAGCACAGATGCGCAGTATTTT
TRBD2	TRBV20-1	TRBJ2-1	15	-	CSARFVLAVYNEQFF	TGCAGTGCTAGGTTTGTACTAGCGGTCTACAATGAGCAGTTCTTC